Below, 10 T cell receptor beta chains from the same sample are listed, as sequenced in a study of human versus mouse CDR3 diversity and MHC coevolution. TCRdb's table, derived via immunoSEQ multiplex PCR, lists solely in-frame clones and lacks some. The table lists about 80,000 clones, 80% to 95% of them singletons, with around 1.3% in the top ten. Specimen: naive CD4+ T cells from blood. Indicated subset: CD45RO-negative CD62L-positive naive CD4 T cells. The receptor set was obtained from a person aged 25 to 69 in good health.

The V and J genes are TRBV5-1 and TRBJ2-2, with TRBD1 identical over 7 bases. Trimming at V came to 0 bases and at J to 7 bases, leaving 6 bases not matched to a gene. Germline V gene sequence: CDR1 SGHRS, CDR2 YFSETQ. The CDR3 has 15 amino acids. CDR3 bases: TGCGCCAGCAGCTTGGACGGACAGGATTTCGGGGAGCTGTTTTTT. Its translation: CASSLDGQDFGELFF.

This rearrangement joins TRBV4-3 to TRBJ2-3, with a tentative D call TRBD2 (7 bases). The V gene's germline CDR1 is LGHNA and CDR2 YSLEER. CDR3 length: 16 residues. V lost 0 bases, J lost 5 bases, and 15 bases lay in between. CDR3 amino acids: CASSQEGRGPGDTQYF. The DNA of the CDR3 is TGCGCCAGCAGCCAAGAAGGGCGGGGGCCGGGAGATACGCAGTATTTT.

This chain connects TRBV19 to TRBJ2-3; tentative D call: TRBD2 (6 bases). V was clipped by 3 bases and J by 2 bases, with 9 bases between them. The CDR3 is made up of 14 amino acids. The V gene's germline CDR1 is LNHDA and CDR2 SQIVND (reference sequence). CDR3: CASSIPGLTDTQYF. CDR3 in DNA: TGTGCCAGTAGTATCCCGGGACTCACAGATACGCAGTATTTT.

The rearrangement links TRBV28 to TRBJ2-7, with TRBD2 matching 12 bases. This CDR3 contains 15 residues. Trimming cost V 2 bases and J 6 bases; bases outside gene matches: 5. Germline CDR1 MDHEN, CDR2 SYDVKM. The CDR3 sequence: CASSLRLAGVGEQYF. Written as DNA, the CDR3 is TGTGCCAGCAGTTTACGACTAGCGGGAGTTGGCGAGCAGTACTTC.

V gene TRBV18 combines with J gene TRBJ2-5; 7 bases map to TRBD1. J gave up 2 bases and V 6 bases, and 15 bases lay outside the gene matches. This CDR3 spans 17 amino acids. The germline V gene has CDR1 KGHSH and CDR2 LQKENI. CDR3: CASSLDRVRRPQETQYF. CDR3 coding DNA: TGTGCCAGCTCCCTAGACAGGGTTAGAAGACCGCAAGAGACCCAGTACTTC.

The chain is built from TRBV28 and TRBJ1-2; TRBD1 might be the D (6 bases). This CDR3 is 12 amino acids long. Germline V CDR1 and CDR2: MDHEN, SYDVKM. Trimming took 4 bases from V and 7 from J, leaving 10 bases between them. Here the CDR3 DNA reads TGTGCCAGCAGTTCAGGGGTAGGTGGCTACACCTTC. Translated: CASSSGVGGYTF.

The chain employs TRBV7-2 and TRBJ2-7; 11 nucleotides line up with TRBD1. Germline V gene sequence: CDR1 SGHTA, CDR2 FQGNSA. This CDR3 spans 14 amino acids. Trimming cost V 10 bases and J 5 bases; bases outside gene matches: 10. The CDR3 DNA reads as TGTGCCACCAAGTCGTCGGACAGGGGGCACGAGCAGTACTTC. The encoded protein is CATKSSDRGHEQYF.

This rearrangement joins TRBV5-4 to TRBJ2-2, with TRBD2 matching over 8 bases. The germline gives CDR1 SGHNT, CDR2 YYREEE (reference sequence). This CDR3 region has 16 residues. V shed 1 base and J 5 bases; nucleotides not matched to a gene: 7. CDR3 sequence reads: CASSLTGGLRTGELFF. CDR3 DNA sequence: TGTGCCAGCAGCTTGACGGGGGGGCTGAGGACCGGGGAGCTGTTTTTT.

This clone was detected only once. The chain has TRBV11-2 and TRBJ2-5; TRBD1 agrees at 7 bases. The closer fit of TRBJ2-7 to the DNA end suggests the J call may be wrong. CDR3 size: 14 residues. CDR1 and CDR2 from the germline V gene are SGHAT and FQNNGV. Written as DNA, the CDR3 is TGTGCCAGCAGCTTAGGGGGACAGCTATACGAGCAGTACTTC. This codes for CASSLGGQLYEQYF.

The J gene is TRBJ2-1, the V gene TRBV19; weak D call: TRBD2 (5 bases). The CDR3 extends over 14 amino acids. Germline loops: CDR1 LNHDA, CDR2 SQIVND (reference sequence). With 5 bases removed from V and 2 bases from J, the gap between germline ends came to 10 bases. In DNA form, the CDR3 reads TGTGCCAGTAGTGCGGGCCTCGCCTACAATGAGCAGTTCTTC. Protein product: CASSAGLAYNEQFF.